This TCR beta chain was obtained from a study of blood T cell repertoires in COVID-19. As for the study in general: Spain, Italy and the United States supplied samples that represented acute and convalescent COVID-19. T cells, B-cell-depleted T cells, or PBMCs provided the cDNA or gDNA that served as material.

Authors' methods: It was from reference gene primer amplification that nucleated cell counts were estimated. Libraries were prepared by immunoSEQ multiplex PCR; TCRdb keeps only in-frame clonotypes and omits some of them. That table is the source of V, J and clone size, and D and trimming were worked out from the DNA. This sample carries approximately 150,000 clones, 83% of them seen once, and the ten largest clones take roughly 2%. CDR1 and CDR2 from the germline V gene are MDHEN and SYDVKM. V shed 5 bases, J shed 6 bases, and the junction held 7 bases outside the gene matches. This CDR3 comprises 16 residues.

Sequencing used peripheral blood. This sequence originates from a woman older than 75 with acute or convalescent COVID-19. The chain recombines TRBV28 with TRBJ2-1, with TRBD2 matching over 13 bases. The CDR3 is CASSLTSGGARNEQFF. CDR3 bases: TGTGCCAGCAGTCTAACTAGCGGGGGGGCACGCAATGAGCAGTTCTTC.